What follows are 19 T cell receptor beta chains derived from one specimen sequenced in a study of cytomegalovirus exposure and HLA in healthy donors. In the PCR, 60 Vbeta and 13 Jbeta primers were used. The protocol was immunoSEQ multiplex PCR, while the TCRdb copy is restricted to in-frame clones and leaves out a portion. This sample carries approximately 140,000 clones, over 60% of them seen once, and the ten largest clones take roughly 1.3%. Sequences were obtained from PBMCs. These receptors were obtained from a male donor in good health and CMV-seropositive.

This sequence joins TRBV5-1 and TRBJ2-1, with TRBD2 as a possible D gene (6 bases). This CDR3 has 18 residues. Germline lookup yields CDR1 SGHRS and CDR2 YFSETQ. The germline V and J ends were trimmed by 2 bases and 3 bases, with 21 bases remaining between them. CDR3 sequence reads: CASSFGAGGLSNYNEQFF. For the CDR3, the DNA is TGCGCCAGCAGCTTTGGCGCCGGGGGACTTTCGAACTACAATGAGCAGTTCTTC.

The chain uses TRBV11-3 and TRBJ1-2, with D maybe TRBD1 (5 bases). The CDR3 extends over 12 amino acids. Trimming left V 5 bases short and J 5 bases short, with 9 bases between. The germline V gene encodes CDR1 SGHNT and CDR2 YENEEA. CDR3 loop: CASSRGGYGYTF. DNA of the CDR3: TGTGCCAGCAGCAGGGGAGGATATGGCTACACCTTC.

The V and J genes are TRBV4-1 and TRBJ2-1, with D maybe TRBD1 (6 bases). The CDR3 is 14 amino acids. The germline V gene has CDR1 MGHRA and CDR2 YSYEKL. Trimming took 4 bases from V and 10 from J, leaving 17 bases between them. The CDR3: CASSPVDSRREQFF. CDR3 DNA: TGCGCCAGCAGCCCGGTGGACAGCCGACGGGAGCAGTTCTTC.

This chain uses TRBV18 with TRBJ2-5; D might be TRBD2 (6 bases). This CDR3 has 16 amino acids. The V end lost 2 bases, the J end lost 1 base, and 14 bases lay between the germline ends. Germline assignment: CDR1 KGHSH and CDR2 LQKENI. CDR3 protein: CASSPAPSARQETQYF. The CDR3 nucleotides read TGTGCCAGCTCACCAGCCCCTAGCGCCCGCCAAGAGACCCAGTACTTC.

DNA of the CDR3: TGTGCCAGCAGCTTCCGTCGGTTAGCGGGGGTTTTGGAGACCCAGTACTTC. It yields the protein CASSFRRLAGVLETQYF. This chain links TRBV11-2 with TRBJ2-5, with 9 positions matching TRBD2. The germline CDR1 and CDR2 sequences are SGHAT and FQNNGV. Trimming took 3 bases from V and 5 from J; bases not matched to a gene: 13. The CDR3 length is 17 residues.

This rearrangement joins TRBV27 to TRBJ2-3; 11 nucleotides align to TRBD2. Germline lookup yields CDR1 MNHEY and CDR2 SMNVEV (reference sequence). There are 16 residues in the CDR3. V was clipped by 5 bases and J by 5 bases; unmatched bases: 9. The CDR3 DNA reads TGTGCCAGCAGTCCCGGGGTAGCGGGAGGGATAGATACGCAGTATTTT. This codes for CASSPGVAGGIDTQYF.

This clone is a singleton in its sample. J is TRBJ2-1 and V is TRBV29-1, with TRBD2 matching 7 bases. Per germline, CDR1 SQVTM and CDR2 ANQGSEA. The CDR3 runs 14 residues. Trimming at V came to 6 bases and at J to 0 bases, leaving 5 bases not matched to a gene. CDR3 amino acids: CSVFGGSSYNEQFF. DNA for the CDR3: TGCAGCGTGTTCGGGGGGAGCTCCTACAATGAGCAGTTCTTC.

CDR3 in DNA: TGTGCCAGCAGTGGTGGAGGAGGGGATAGGGACACCGGGGAGCTGTTTTTT. It yields the protein CASSGGGGDRDTGELFF. The chain employs TRBV27 and TRBJ2-2, with D possibly being TRBD2 (6 bases). Per germline, CDR1 MNHEY and CDR2 SMNVEV (reference sequence). This CDR3 contains 17 residues. V was trimmed by 5 bases and J by 3 bases, leaving 19 bases between them.

The rearrangement links TRBV7-2 to TRBJ2-1; no clear D gene. V gave up 1 base and J gave up 7 bases, with 11 bases separating them. This CDR3 is built from 14 residues. Germline CDR1 is SGHTA and CDR2 is FQGNSA. CDR3 bases: TGTGCCAGCAGCTTAGAAGACTCCCGGAATGAGCAGTTCTTC. Translation gives CASSLEDSRNEQFF.

The V call is TRBV6-1, the J call TRBJ2-5; 9 positions agree with TRBD1. From germline, CDR1 is MNHNS and CDR2 SASEGT. V gave up 5 bases and J gave up 3 bases; unmatched junction bases: 7. This CDR3 region has 15 residues. The CDR3 loop is CASSTGWTGEETQYF. The CDR3 DNA reads as TGTGCCAGCAGTACTGGGTGGACAGGGGAAGAGACCCAGTACTTC.

The genes are TRBV5-1 and TRBJ1-3; 7 bases line up with TRBD1. CDR3 length equals 17 residues. Germline values: CDR1 SGHRS, CDR2 YFSETQ. The junction had 10 bases not matched to a gene; V was cut back by 4 bases and J by 0 bases. In DNA form, the CDR3 reads TGCGCCAGCAGCCCCATCCGACAGGGAGGCTCTGGAAACACCATATATTTT. Translation gives CASSPIRQGGSGNTIYF.

The chain has TRBV13 and TRBJ1-1; 7 bases are shared with TRBD1. Germline-derived CDR1 and CDR2 are PRHDT and FYEKMQ (reference sequence). The CDR3 totals 17 residues. With V trimmed by 5 bases and J by 0 bases, 12 bases remained unmatched. The CDR3 protein is CASSPGDSPFMNTEAFF. The CDR3 region has the DNA TGTGCCAGCAGCCCAGGGGACAGCCCCTTTATGAACACTGAAGCTTTCTTT. Complete variable domain (other parts from reference TRBV13 and TRBJ1-1): AAGVIQSPRHLIKEKRETATLKCYPIPRHDTVYWYQQGPGQDPQFLISFYEKMQSDKGSIPDRFSAQQFSDYHSELNMSSLELGDSALYFCASSPGDSPFMNTEAFFGQGTRLTVV.

The chain is built from TRBV19 and TRBJ2-7; tentatively, D is TRBD2 (5 bases). This CDR3 spans 12 amino acids. Germline V CDR1 and CDR2: LNHDA, SQIVND (reference sequence). V was shortened by 3 bases and J by 2 bases, with 5 bases between the two germline ends. CDR3 coding DNA: TGTGCCAGTAGTATGGGAGCCTACGAGCAGTACTTC. It encodes CASSMGAYEQYF.

The gene calls are TRBV7-6 and TRBJ2-7; 9 bases line up with TRBD1. Trimming took 5 bases from V and 4 from J; bases not matched to a gene: 12. The V gene's germline CDR1 is SGHVS and CDR2 FNYEAQ. The CDR3 totals 16 residues. The CDR3 DNA reads TGTGCCAGCAGCCCGCGGTGGGACAGGGATCTGTACGAGCAGTACTTC. It codes for CASSPRWDRDLYEQYF. Using reference TRBV7-6 and TRBJ2-7 for the parts outside the CDR3, the full variable domain is GAGVSQSPRYKVTKRGQDVALRCDPISGHVSLYWYRQALGQGPEFLTYFNYEAQQDKSGLPNDRFSAERPEGSISTLTIQRTEQRDSAMYRCASSPRWDRDLYEQYFGPGTRLTVT.

Here the CDR3 reads CASSLAGRSGANVLTF. Here the CDR3 DNA reads TGTGCCAGCAGCTTAGCGGGCCGCTCTGGGGCCAACGTCCTGACTTTC. The chain recombines TRBV7-9 with TRBJ2-6; D unresolved. V lost 0 bases and J lost 0, with 6 bases in between. Germline V gene data show CDR1 as SEHNR and CDR2 as FQNEAQ (reference sequence). The CDR3 is made up of 16 amino acids.

The rearrangement links TRBV5-4 to TRBJ2-1; maybe TRBD2 (5 bases). Trimming removed 6 bases at V and 2 bases at J, with 9 bases between. This CDR3 region has 13 residues. Germline-derived CDR1 and CDR2 are SGHNT and YYREEE (reference sequence). The CDR3 reads CASKLAAYNEQFF. DNA for the CDR3: TGTGCCAGCAAGCTAGCAGCCTACAATGAGCAGTTCTTC.

The V call is TRBV2, the J call TRBJ2-3; 7 bases fit TRBD2. The CDR3 consists of 18 residues. The J segment lost 3 bases and the V segment lost 4 bases, leaving 16 bases of the junction unmatched. CDR1 is SNHLY, CDR2 FYNNEI, per germline. CDR3 loop: CASSVGGSRVWGTDTQYF. The CDR3, as DNA: TGTGCCAGCAGTGTGGGCGGGAGTCGTGTTTGGGGGACAGATACGCAGTATTTT.

The rearrangement joins TRBV19 to TRBJ1-6; TRBD1 agrees at 8 bases. Germline assignment: CDR1 LNHDA and CDR2 SQIVND (reference sequence). The CDR3 covers 15 residues. The V gene end was trimmed by 6 bases and the J gene end by 0 bases; junction bases not matched to a gene: 1. The CDR3 nucleotides read TGTGCCAGTAGGGGGACAGGCTCCTATAATTCACCCCTCCACTTT. It codes for CASRGTGSYNSPLHF.

The chain uses TRBV9 and TRBJ2-3, with D unclear. CDR1 and CDR2 from the germline V gene are SGDLS and YYNGEE. V was cut by 6 bases and J by 0 bases, with 11 bases left in between. The CDR3 is made up of 14 amino acids. The CDR3 spells CASNHLTSTDTQYF. CDR3 DNA: TGTGCCAGCAACCACCTCACTAGCACAGATACGCAGTATTTT.